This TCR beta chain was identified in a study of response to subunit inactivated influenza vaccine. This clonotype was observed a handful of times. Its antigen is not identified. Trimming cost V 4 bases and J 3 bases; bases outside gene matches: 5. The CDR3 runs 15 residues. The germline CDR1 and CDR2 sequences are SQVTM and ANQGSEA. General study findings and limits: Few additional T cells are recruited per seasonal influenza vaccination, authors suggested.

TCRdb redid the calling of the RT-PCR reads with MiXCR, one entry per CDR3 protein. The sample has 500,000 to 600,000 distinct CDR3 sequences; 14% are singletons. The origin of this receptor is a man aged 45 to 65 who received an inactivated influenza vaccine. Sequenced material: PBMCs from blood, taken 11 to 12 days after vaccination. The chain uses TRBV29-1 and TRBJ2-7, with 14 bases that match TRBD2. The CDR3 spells CSVGGLAGAFYEQYF. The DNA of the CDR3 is TGCAGCGTTGGGGGACTAGCGGGAGCCTTCTACGAGCAGTACTTC.